One sample yielded the 23 T cell receptor beta chains listed below, sequenced in a study of T cell clusters in autoimmune cytopenias. TRB was amplified from 250 ng of peripheral blood genomic DNA per sample. Multiplex touch-down PCR amplified TRB using TRB-A and TRB-B pools in one tube. TCRdb reprocessed the multiplex PCR reads, keeping one entry per CDR3 protein, no DNA. The table gives around 7,800 distinct CDR3 sequences; the top ten clones make up around a quarter of it. Source material: peripheral blood. The receptor set was obtained from a human donor with an autoimmune cytopenia or autoimmune hepatitis (not recorded which).

The gene calls are TRBV20-1 and TRBJ2-5; the TRBD2 assignment by TCRdb is unverifiable without DNA. CDR3 length: 15 residues. The V gene's germline CDR1 is DFQATT and CDR2 SNEGSKA (reference sequence). This chain's CDR3 is CSARLASGRAETQYF.

This chain links TRBV6-1 with TRBJ1-4; TCRdb lists TRBD1, though no DNA is available to test this call. This CDR3 has 16 amino acids. CDR1 is MNHNS and CDR2 is SASEGT in the germline V gene. CDR3 amino acids: CASRWARTGGNEKLFF.

V is TRBV28 and J is TRBJ1-5; TCRdb outputs TRBD1, but without DNA this stays unchecked. This CDR3 is built from 14 residues. Germline CDR1 MDHEN, CDR2 SYDVKM. CDR3 region: CASSFRGWHQPQHF.

According to its frequency, this clonotype is medium-sized (0.01 to 0.1%). The rearrangement links TRBV7-9 to TRBJ1-1; without DNA, the TCRdb call of TRBD1 cannot be checked. Germline V gene lookup returns CDR1 SEHNR and CDR2 FQNEAQ (reference sequence). The CDR3 spans 13 residues. CDR3 loop: CASSSQGLAEAFF.

This chain joins TRBV6-6 and TRBJ2-7; TCRdb's assignment of TRBD2 cannot be checked, as there is no DNA. Germline V gives CDR1 MNHNY, CDR2 SVGAGI (reference sequence). The CDR3 runs to 16 residues. The CDR3: CASSDPRGLENYEQYF.

This chain connects TRBV5-1 to TRBJ1-2; absent DNA, TCRdb's TRBD1 call cannot be checked. Germline lookup yields CDR1 SGHRS and CDR2 YFSETQ. This CDR3 has 16 amino acids. The CDR3 sequence: CASSLYRQGANYGYTF. Drawing the rest from reference TRBV5-1 and TRBJ1-2, the complete variable domain is KAGVTQTPRYLIKTRGQQVTLSCSPISGHRSVSWYQQTPGQGLQFLFEYFSETQRNKGNFPGRFSGRQFSNSRSEMNVSTLELGDSALYLCASSLYRQGANYGYTFGSGTRLTVV.

J is TRBJ1-1 and V is TRBV27. Germline V lookup: CDR1 MNHEY, CDR2 SMNVEV (reference sequence). The CDR3 consists of 12 residues. The CDR3 loop is CASSYDLSRAFF.

This chain links TRBV12-3 or TRBV12-4 with TRBJ2-2; there is no DNA to check the TCRdb D call of TRBD1. The CDR3 sequence is 18 residues long. The CDR3 sequence: CASREGLGTGRGTGELFF.

This clonotype shows up as medium-sized by frequency. The chain couples TRBV15 to TRBJ2-7; the TRBD2 assignment by TCRdb is unverifiable without DNA. CDR3 length equals 15 residues. CDR1 is LNHNV, CDR2 YYDKDF, per germline (reference sequence). CDR3 in amino acids: CATAGGGLGTHEQYF.

Judged by frequency, this clonotype is medium-sized (0.01 to 0.1%). The J gene is TRBJ1-1, the V gene TRBV30; TCRdb's D call of TRBD1 is untestable without DNA. This CDR3 contains 13 residues. Germline assignment: CDR1 GTSNPN and CDR2 SVGIG (reference sequence). This chain's CDR3 is CAWSRGGNTEAFF.

In terms of frequency, this clonotype is medium-sized. V is TRBV6-5 and J is TRBJ2-1; TCRdb selects TRBD2, and the lack of DNA leaves this call unchecked. This CDR3 comprises 16 residues. CDR1 is MNHEY and CDR2 is SVGAGI in the germline V gene. This CDR3 is CASRGSGLAVYNEQFF.

In terms of frequency, this clonotype is medium-sized. This CDR3 is CASSILRDRSPGYTF. The V and J genes are TRBV5-5 and TRBJ1-2; TCRdb gives TRBD1 as the D gene, but with no DNA this cannot be confirmed. This CDR3 has 15 amino acids. CDR1 is SGHKS and CDR2 is YYEKEE in the germline V gene (reference sequence).

V and J are TRBV5-4 and TRBJ2-7; the TCRdb D gene call, TRBD1, has no DNA to confirm it. This CDR3 has 15 residues. Germline V lookup: CDR1 SGHNT, CDR2 YYREEE (reference sequence). The CDR3 reads CASSLRDRGSYEQYF.

The gene calls are TRBV5-1 and TRBJ2-7. There are 13 residues in the CDR3. CDR1 and CDR2 from the germline V gene are SGHRS and YFSETQ. The CDR3 spells CASSLDRVSEQYF.

This clonotype shows up as medium-sized by frequency. The gene calls are TRBV19 and TRBJ2-3. The CDR3 has 14 amino acids. Germline V gene data show CDR1 as LNHDA and CDR2 as SQIVND (reference sequence). The CDR3 protein is CASSISSATDTQYF.

The gene calls are TRBV15 and TRBJ1-2. The germline V gene encodes CDR1 LNHNV and CDR2 YYDKDF (reference sequence). The CDR3 has 17 residues. CDR3 protein: CATSRGGTALANYGYTF.

The chain links TRBV10-3 to TRBJ2-5. The germline gives CDR1 ENHRY, CDR2 SYGVKD. The CDR3 is made up of 15 amino acids. The CDR3 sequence is CAISESTSDQETQYF.

CDR3 amino acids: CASSPENKDGYEQYF. The chain links TRBV18 to TRBJ2-7. CDR1 is KGHSH, CDR2 LQKENI, per germline. There are 15 residues in the CDR3.

The chain couples TRBV5-4 to TRBJ2-7. The germline gives CDR1 SGHNT, CDR2 YYREEE (reference sequence). The CDR3 has 13 residues. The CDR3 is CASSLFEGYEQYF.

This rearrangement joins TRBV5-5 to TRBJ1-1. There are 15 residues in the CDR3. Germline values: CDR1 SGHKS, CDR2 YYEKEE (reference sequence). The CDR3: CASSTSGVAVTEAFF. Drawing the rest from reference TRBV5-5 and TRBJ1-1, the complete variable domain is DAGVTQSPTHLIKTRGQQVTLRCSPISGHKSVSWYQQVLGQGPQFIFQYYEKEERGRGNFPDRFSARQFPNYSSELNVNALLLGDSALYLCASSTSGVAVTEAFFGQGTRLTVV.

The chain uses TRBV5-6 and TRBJ1-5. Germline assignment: CDR1 SGHDT and CDR2 YYEEEE. The CDR3 sequence is 14 residues long. CDR3: CASSLGGYNQPQHF. Drawing the rest from reference TRBV5-6 and TRBJ1-5, the complete variable domain is DAGVTQSPTHLIKTRGQQVTLRCSPKSGHDTVSWYQQALGQGPQFIFQYYEEEERQRGNFPDRFSGHQFPNYSSELNVNALLLGDSALYLCASSLGGYNQPQHFGDGTRLSIL.

Frequency places this clonotype as medium-sized. The chain employs TRBV7-2 and TRBJ1-1. The CDR3 length is 13 residues. Germline assignment: CDR1 SGHTA and CDR2 FQGNSA. The CDR3 region is CASSFSVNTEAFF. Based on the CDR3 plus reference TRBV7-2 and TRBJ1-1, the full variable domain is GAGVSQSPSNKVTEKGKDVELRCDPISGHTALYWYRQSLGQGLEFLIYFQGNSAPDKSGLPSDRFSAERTGGSVSTLTIQRTQQEDSAVYLCASSFSVNTEAFFGQGTRLTVV.

This clonotype is identified as medium-sized from frequency. This sequence joins TRBV11-2 and TRBJ2-5; the D call of TRBD1 rests on TCRdb alone, since no DNA is present to check it. Germline CDR1 is SGHAT and CDR2 is FQNNGV. The CDR3 consists of 17 residues. The CDR3 sequence is CASSPADRGRWQETQYF.